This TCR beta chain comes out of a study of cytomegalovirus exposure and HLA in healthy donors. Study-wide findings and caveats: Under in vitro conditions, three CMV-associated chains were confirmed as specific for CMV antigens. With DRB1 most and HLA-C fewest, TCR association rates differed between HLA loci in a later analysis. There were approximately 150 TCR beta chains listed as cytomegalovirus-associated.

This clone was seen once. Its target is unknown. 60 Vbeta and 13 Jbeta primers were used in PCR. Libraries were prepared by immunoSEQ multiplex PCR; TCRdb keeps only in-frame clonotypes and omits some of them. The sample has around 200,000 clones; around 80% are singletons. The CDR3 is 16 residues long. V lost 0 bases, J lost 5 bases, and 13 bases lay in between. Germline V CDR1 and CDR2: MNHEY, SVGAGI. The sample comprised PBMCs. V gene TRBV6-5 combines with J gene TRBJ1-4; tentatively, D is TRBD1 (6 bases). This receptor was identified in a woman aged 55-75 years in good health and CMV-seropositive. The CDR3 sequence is CASSYSGRGGNEKLFF. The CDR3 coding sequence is TGTGCCAGCAGTTACTCAGGCAGGGGCGGGAATGAAAAACTGTTTTTT.